The next 27 T cell receptor beta chains were all read from a single sample in a study of regulatory T cells in long-lasting Graves disease. Described time point: newly diagnosed GD, antithyroid drugs for less than 3 months. TCR sequences were obtained from RNA taken from PBMCs. TCR beta libraries were built with iRepertoire HTBI primers and Arm-PCR of CDR3 regions. TCRdb itself ran the multiplex PCR reads through MiXCR, one entry per CDR3 protein. The sample shows roughly 530,000 distinct CDR3 sequences, more than 15% of them seen only once. These data also featured in a second study, about T cells in Graves' hyperthyroidism and ophthalmopathy.

The specimen comprised peripheral blood mononuclear cells (PBMCs), sampled at new diagnosis, from a patient treated with antithyroid drugs. Receptors originate from a woman between 40 and 65 years old with Graves disease.

This clonotype was observed at least ten times. The V gene is TRBV7-9, the J gene TRBJ1-2, with D tentatively TRBD1 (5 bases). The CDR3 loop spans 13 amino acids. Germline CDR1 is SEHNR and CDR2 is FQNEAQ (reference sequence). Trimming stripped 6 bases from V and 6 bases from J, with 14 bases between. In nucleotides, the CDR3 is TGTGCCAGCAGTTCCCCGGGGGGGGATGGCTACACCTTC. It translates to CASSSPGGDGYTF. The full variable domain, with the rest looked up from reference TRBV7-9 and TRBJ1-2, is DTGVSQNPRHKITKRGQNVTFRCDPISEHNRLYWYRQTLGQGPEFLTYFQNEAQLEKSRLLSDRFSAERPKGSFSTLEIQRTEQGDSAMYLCASSSPGGDGYTFGSGTRLTVV.

This clonotype was recorded many times. The rearrangement joins TRBV6-1 to TRBJ2-2, with no clear D. The CDR3 runs to 14 residues. V shed 6 bases and J shed 2 bases, with 10 bases lying between them. CDR1 is MNHNS, CDR2 SASEGT, per germline. In DNA, the CDR3 is TGTGCCAGCAGCCCCGCCCGTAACACCGGGGAGCTGTTTTTT. Translation gives CASSPARNTGELFF.

The genes are TRBV24-1 and TRBJ2-1; 12 nucleotides agree with TRBD2. With 4 bases clipped from V and 2 bases from J, the junction kept 5 bases outside the gene matches. The germline gives CDR1 KGHDR, CDR2 SFDVKD. CDR3 length: 17 amino acids. CDR3 loop: CATSDPSSGGAYNEQFF. CDR3 DNA sequence: TGTGCCACCAGTGACCCCTCTAGCGGGGGGGCCTACAATGAGCAGTTCTTC.

The chain joins TRBV24-1 to TRBJ2-3, with a possible D match to TRBD2 (6 bases). Germline values: CDR1 KGHDR, CDR2 SFDVKD. This CDR3 region has 16 residues. Trimming removed 1 base from V and 2 bases from J, with 12 bases in between. CDR3 loop: CATSDFRGSYTDTQYF. The CDR3 DNA reads as TGTGCCACCAGTGATTTTCGGGGGTCCTACACAGATACGCAGTATTTT.

This clonotype was observed a few times. The V gene is TRBV15, the J gene TRBJ1-4; 9 bases are a match to TRBD1. V lost 8 bases, J lost 7 bases, and 5 bases stayed unmatched. The germline gives CDR1 LNHNV, CDR2 YYDKDF (reference sequence). This CDR3 contains 13 residues. CDR3 sequence: CATAGQGVEKLFF. CDR3 DNA: TGTGCCACCGCGGGACAGGGAGTTGAAAAACTGTTTTTT. Full variable domain (rest looked up from reference TRBV15 and TRBJ1-4): DAMVIQNPRYQVTQFGKPVTLSCSQTLNHNVMYWYQQKSSQAPKLLFHYYDKDFNNEADTPDNFQSRRPNTSFCFLDIRSPGLGDTAMYLCATAGQGVEKLFFGSGTQLSVL.

The table lists this clonotype with many counts. V and J are TRBV30 and TRBJ1-5; 8 positions agree with TRBD1. After removal of 3 bases from V and 4 bases from J, the junction contained 2 bases not matched to a gene. Germline V lookup: CDR1 GTSNPN, CDR2 SVGIG (reference sequence). The CDR3 is 13 residues long. The CDR3 DNA sequence: TGTGCCTGGAGCCGACAGGGGAATCAGCCCCAGCATTTT. The encoded protein is CAWSRQGNQPQHF.

This clonotype was observed at least ten times. The chain employs TRBV5-1 and TRBJ1-2; 8 bases are shared with TRBD1. The length of the CDR3 is 15 residues. The V gene end was trimmed by 0 bases and the J gene end by 4 bases; junction bases not matched to a gene: 5. CDR1 is SGHRS, CDR2 YFSETQ, per germline. CDR3 region: CASSLEGTGGYGYTF. The CDR3 nucleotides are TGCGCCAGCAGCTTGGAAGGGACAGGCGGCTATGGCTACACCTTC.

In this sample, this clonotype turned up a few times. V gene TRBV5-1 combines with J gene TRBJ2-5; TRBD1 agrees at 7 bases. The V gene end was trimmed by 5 bases and the J gene end by 5 bases; junction bases not matched to a gene: 3. The CDR3 is 12 residues long. CDR1 and CDR2 from the germline V gene are SGHRS and YFSETQ. DNA for the CDR3: TGCGCCAGCAGGGGACAGTCGGAGACCCAGTACTTC. Its protein product is CASRGQSETQYF.

This clonotype was counted between two and nine times. The chain uses TRBV11-2 and TRBJ1-1; possible D gene TRBD1, 6 bases. Germline CDR1 is SGHAT and CDR2 is FQNNGV. The CDR3 consists of 13 residues. Trimming removed 5 bases at V and 5 bases at J, with 12 bases between. The CDR3 bases are TGTGCCAGCAGCCTTACAGGGTTGACTGAAGCTTTCTTT. As protein: CASSLTGLTEAFF.

As concerns this clonotype: A far bigger clonotype differs at one base, so this is likely a read error. CDR3 sequence: CASSRARDDQPQHF. The CDR3 region has the DNA TGTGCCAGCAGTCGGGCCAGGGACGATCAGCCCCAGCATTTT. This sequence joins TRBV27 and TRBJ1-5, with D possibly being TRBD1 (5 bases). The ends were cut back, 5 bases at V and 5 bases at J, with 13 bases in the middle. The CDR3 covers 14 residues. Germline assignment: CDR1 MNHEY and CDR2 SMNVEV (reference sequence).

This clonotype showed up many times. The CDR3 nucleotides read TGTGCCAGCAGCCAAGGTTCGGGGATTGACCAAGAGACCCAGTACTTC. Amino acids: CASSQGSGIDQETQYF. V usage is TRBV3-1 and J usage is TRBJ2-5, with D perhaps matching TRBD2 (5 bases). Trimming left V 1 base short and J 0 bases short, with 12 bases between. Germline CDR1 LGHDT, CDR2 YNNKEL (reference sequence). The CDR3 contains 16 residues.

V and J are TRBV10-2 and TRBJ1-1; a weak D match, TRBD1 (6 bases). This CDR3 has 13 amino acids. Germline CDR1 reads WSHSY; CDR2 reads SAAADI. V lost 8 bases and J 4 bases, leaving 14 bases between the germline ends. This CDR3 is CASEGGHGTEAFF. CDR3 DNA sequence: TGCGCCAGCGAGGGGGGCCACGGCACTGAAGCTTTCTTT.

The J gene is TRBJ2-4, the V gene TRBV12-3 or TRBV12-4; D gene ambiguous. Trimming removed 1 base from V and 0 bases from J, with 10 bases in between. The CDR3 covers 16 residues. The CDR3 DNA sequence: TGTGCCAGCAGTTTAGAGCCTTGGATAGCCAAAAACATTCAGTACTTC. Its translation is CASSLEPWIAKNIQYF.

This rearrangement joins TRBV19 to TRBJ1-5, with TRBD1 matching 7 bases. V lost 4 bases and J lost 5; bases outside the gene matches: 20. Germline V gene data show CDR1 as LNHDA and CDR2 as SQIVND (reference sequence). The CDR3 covers 19 residues. The CDR3, as DNA: TGTGCCAGTAGTACCGAGGATTGGACAGGATTTATCGGATATCAGCCCCAGCATTTT. Protein sequence: CASSTEDWTGFIGYQPQHF.

In this sample, this clonotype turned up many times. CDR3 sequence: CASSLQTGFTADTQYF. The CDR3 DNA sequence: TGTGCCAGCAGTCTACAGACAGGGTTTACAGCAGATACGCAGTATTTT. The gene calls are TRBV5-5 and TRBJ2-3, with 7 bases lining up with TRBD1. Germline CDR1 is SGHKS and CDR2 is YYEKEE (reference sequence). The CDR3 has 16 residues. V lost 5 bases to trimming and J lost 4 bases; unmatched junction nucleotides: 13.

This clonotype was recorded a few times. This rearrangement joins TRBV18 to TRBJ2-5, with D possibly called TRBD1 or TRBD2 (5 bases each). With 8 bases removed from V and 2 bases from J, the gap between germline ends came to 18 bases. From germline, CDR1 is KGHSH and CDR2 LQKENI. The CDR3 covers 15 residues. Here the CDR3 reads CASRTWDELQETQYF. The CDR3 nucleotides read TGTGCCAGCCGAACCTGGGACGAGCTTCAAGAGACCCAGTACTTC. The full variable domain, its missing parts supplied by reference TRBV18 and TRBJ2-5, is NAGVMQNPRHLVRRRGQEARLRCSPMKGHSHVYWYRQLPEEGLKFMVYLQKENIIDESGMPKERFSAEFPKEGPSILRIQQVVRGDSAAYFCASRTWDELQETQYFGPGTRLLVL.

This clonotype was detected a few times. V usage is TRBV6-1 and J usage is TRBJ1-1; D call uncertain. CDR3 length: 12 amino acids. Germline CDR1 is MNHNS and CDR2 is SASEGT. Between the trimmed V and J ends, which lost 7 bases and 1 base, there was a span of 7 bases. CDR3 in amino acids: CASTSPNTEAFF. Written as DNA, the CDR3 is TGTGCCAGCACCAGTCCGAACACTGAAGCTTTCTTT.

The V call is TRBV28, the J call TRBJ1-1; D not certain. V was clipped by 7 bases and J by 0 bases, with 15 bases between them. Germline CDR1 is MDHEN and CDR2 is SYDVKM. CDR3 length: 15 residues. The CDR3 is CASTYRRGVNTEAFF. CDR3 in DNA: TGTGCCAGCACGTACCGACGAGGCGTGAACACTGAAGCTTTCTTT. Full variable domain (rest looked up from reference TRBV28 and TRBJ1-1): DVKVTQSSRYLVKRTGEKVFLECVQDMDHENMFWYRQDPGLGLRLIYFSYDVKMKEKGDIPEGYSVSREKKERFSLILESASTNQTSMYLCASTYRRGVNTEAFFGQGTRLTVV.

This clonotype was detected many times. The V and J genes are TRBV2 and TRBJ2-3, with no clear D. There are 18 residues in the CDR3. Per the germline V gene, CDR1 is SNHLY and CDR2 is FYNNEI. The ends were cut back, 5 bases at V and 1 base at J, with 22 bases in the middle. The DNA of the CDR3 is TGTGCCAGCAGTTCCTCCCACGCCTGGGCCAAGGGCACAGATACGCAGTATTTT. This gives the protein CASSSSHAWAKGTDTQYF.

The chain has TRBV5-6 and TRBJ1-4; D remains ambiguous. Germline assignment: CDR1 SGHDT and CDR2 YYEEEE. The V end lost 4 bases, the J end lost 6 bases, and 16 bases lay between the germline ends. The CDR3 is 15 amino acids. CDR3 bases: TGTGCCAGCAGCCCCTTCCGGGGATCTGATGAAAAACTGTTTTTT. Translation gives CASSPFRGSDEKLFF.

This clonotype was counted many times. The CDR3 nucleotides are TGTGCCTTAAGGACTAGCGACGGCGAGCAGTTCTTC. Its translation: CALRTSDGEQFF. The chain links TRBV6-2 or TRBV6-3 to TRBJ2-1; 9 bases line up with TRBD2. V was clipped by 11 bases and J by 10 bases; unmatched bases: 9. The CDR3 length is 12 residues. Germline CDR1 is MNHEY and CDR2 is SVGEGT.

In its sample, this clonotype was seen once. The chain is built from TRBV4-2 and TRBJ2-1, with 8 bases fitting TRBD2. Germline V lookup: CDR1 LGHNA, CDR2 YNFKEQ. Trimming removed 3 bases from V and 1 base from J; junction bases left unmatched: 17. The CDR3 extends over 20 amino acids. The CDR3 is CASSHERTSSWVGSYNEQFF. CDR3 bases: TGTGCCAGCAGCCATGAGAGGACTAGCTCCTGGGTGGGGTCCTACAATGAGCAGTTCTTC.

V gene TRBV5-1 combines with J gene TRBJ2-7; the match to TRBD2 covers 11 bases. The CDR3 consists of 16 residues. Germline V CDR1 and CDR2: SGHRS, YFSETQ. V trimming: 5 bases; J trimming: 5 bases; junction bases outside the gene matches: 12. In nucleotides, the CDR3 is TGCGCCAGCAGGGCTAGCGGGGGGTCTCCGGGGAACGAGCAGTACTTC. Amino acids: CASRASGGSPGNEQYF.

This clonotype has a count of ten or more. The genes are TRBV19 and TRBJ1-1, with D possibly being TRBD1 (5 bases). Trimming stripped 5 bases from V and 1 base from J, with 20 bases between. This CDR3 is 17 amino acids long. Germline V gene lookup returns CDR1 LNHDA and CDR2 SQIVND (reference sequence). CDR3 residues: CASSDRGRGQKNTEAFF. The CDR3 DNA reads TGTGCCAGTAGTGACAGAGGGAGGGGTCAGAAGAACACTGAAGCTTTCTTT.

In this sample, this clonotype turned up many times. The chain links TRBV7-9 to TRBJ2-7; TRBD2 is a possible D gene (6 bases). The V end lost 6 bases, the J end lost 7 bases, and 22 bases lay between the germline ends. This CDR3 region has 15 residues. CDR1 is SEHNR, CDR2 FQNEAQ, per germline (reference sequence). CDR3 coding DNA: TGTGCCAGCAGTTACCCAAGGACTGGAGGGGTAGAGCAGTACTTC. It translates to CASSYPRTGGVEQYF.

This clonotype was observed many times. This chain connects TRBV11-2 to TRBJ2-1; D uncertain. Germline V lookup: CDR1 SGHAT, CDR2 FQNNGV. This CDR3 region has 15 residues. Deletions cut 4 bases from V and 10 bases from J, with 20 bases between. CDR3 nucleotides: TGTGCCAGCAGCTCAAACACCCTAACCCTCGGGGAGCAGTTCTTC. Protein sequence: CASSSNTLTLGEQFF.

V gene TRBV3-1 combines with J gene TRBJ2-3; D gene uncertain. Germline V gene data show CDR1 as LGHDT and CDR2 as YNNKEL (reference sequence). The CDR3 covers 16 residues. The V end was cut by 4 bases, the J end by 0 bases, with 14 bases between. Here the CDR3 reads CASSPGSYPSTDTQYF. The CDR3 DNA reads TGTGCCAGCAGCCCCGGATCCTACCCTAGCACAGATACGCAGTATTTT.